These 12 T cell receptor beta chains came from one sample sequenced in a study of T-cell memory formation after mild COVID-19. MiXCR, applied by TCRdb to the 5' RACE reads, yields one record per CDR3 protein. The sample gives roughly 130,000 distinct CDR3 sequences, about 17% of which show up once; roughly 5.3% is in the top ten. The sequenced sample consisted of PBMCs or a T cell subset sorted from them (not recorded which). The receptors originated from a man between 18 and 29 years old who had mild COVID-19 (a few samples of this study predate the infection). Cell type and time point are not known.

For the CDR3, the DNA is TGTGCCAGCAGACCGGGACCAGACGGGACCCAGTACTTC. Protein product: CASRPGPDGTQYF. The V and J genes are TRBV6-5 and TRBJ2-5; tentatively, D is TRBD1 or TRBD2 (5 bases each). Between the trimmed V and J ends, which lost 6 bases and 7 bases, there was a span of 15 bases. The CDR3 has 13 residues. Germline values: CDR1 MNHEY, CDR2 SVGAGI.

This clonotype was counted only a few times. The rearrangement uses TRBV12-3 or TRBV12-4 and TRBJ2-7; the D call may be TRBD1 or TRBD2 (5 bases each). CDR3 length equals 13 residues. V lost 7 bases, J lost 3 bases, and 13 bases lay in between. The DNA for the CDR3 is TGTGCCAGCACGAGAGGGGCCAACTACGAGCAGTACTTC. It specifies CASTRGANYEQYF.

This clonotype was detected ten times or more. The chain is built from TRBV5-1 and TRBJ2-1, with 9 bases matching TRBD1. CDR1 and CDR2 from the germline V gene are SGHRS and YFSETQ. J was trimmed by 4 bases and V by 4 bases; bases with no gene match: 15. This CDR3 has 18 amino acids. The CDR3 bases are TGCGCCAGCAGCCGTGAACAGGGGGCCGCGAGAGGATACAATGAGCAGTTCTTC. Amino acids: CASSREQGAARGYNEQFF.

This clonotype has a handful of counts. The rearrangement links TRBV9 to TRBJ1-1; perhaps TRBD1 as D (5 bases). This CDR3 has 13 amino acids. The germline V gene encodes CDR1 SGDLS and CDR2 YYNGEE. V was pared by 7 bases and J by 4 bases, with 14 bases between. The CDR3, as DNA: TGTGCCAGCCAGTCGAACGGGGGCACTGAAGCTTTCTTT. Translation: CASQSNGGTEAFF.

This sequence joins TRBV5-1 and TRBJ2-5, with D perhaps given as TRBD1 or TRBD2 (5 bases each). The CDR3 has 13 amino acids. Germline assignment: CDR1 SGHRS and CDR2 YFSETQ. The germline V and J ends were trimmed by 2 bases and 2 bases, with 7 bases remaining between them. In nucleotides, the CDR3 is TGCGCCAGCAGCTTTTGGGGGCAAGAGACCCAGTACTTC. It specifies CASSFWGQETQYF.

The table lists this clonotype with a few counts. The chain recombines TRBV29-1 with TRBJ2-2, with 9 bases lining up with TRBD2. CDR1 is SQVTM and CDR2 is ANQGSEA in the germline V gene. With V trimmed by 5 bases and J by 1 base, 8 bases remained unmatched. This CDR3 spans 16 amino acids. The CDR3 region has the DNA TGCAGCGTTCGTCCGGGTAGCGGGGGGAACACCGGGGAGCTGTTTTTT. Translated: CSVRPGSGGNTGELFF.

This chain uses TRBV7-2 with TRBJ1-5, with 7 positions matching TRBD1. The CDR3 has 15 residues. Germline assignment: CDR1 SGHTA and CDR2 FQGNSA. With 2 bases clipped from V and 6 bases from J, the junction kept 7 bases outside the gene matches. CDR3 nucleotides: TGTGCCAGCAGCTTAAGCAAGGGGGCCGGTCAGCCCCAGCATTTT. Translating gives CASSLSKGAGQPQHF.

This clonotype came up a few times. The gene calls are TRBV5-1 and TRBJ2-5; TRBD1 matches 11 bases. The CDR3 runs to 17 residues. Germline trimming cut 1 base from V and 4 bases from J; bases unmatched to any gene: 9. Germline CDR1 is SGHRS and CDR2 is YFSETQ. The CDR3 spells CASSLSPPGQGGETQYF. The CDR3 DNA is TGCGCCAGCAGCTTGTCCCCGCCGGGACAGGGGGGAGAGACCCAGTACTTC.

The chain links TRBV4-2 to TRBJ2-7, with 8 nucleotides matching TRBD2. CDR3 size: 17 residues. CDR1 is LGHNA and CDR2 is YNFKEQ in the germline V gene. V was pared by 2 bases and J by 2 bases, with 11 bases of the junction left unmatched. CDR3 sequence: CASSQRDGGAFTYEQYF. Written as DNA, the CDR3 is TGTGCCAGCAGCCAAAGAGACGGGGGGGCCTTCACCTACGAGCAGTACTTC.

This clonotype was picked up one time. A much larger clone differs from this one at a single base, so this may be a read error. The chain links TRBV24-1 to TRBJ2-3; D is undetermined. V shed 4 bases and J shed 5 bases, with 9 bases lying between them. The CDR3 is 13 residues long. The germline V gene has CDR1 KGHDR and CDR2 SFDVKD. CDR3 in amino acids: CATSEGPGDTQYF. The DNA for the CDR3 is TGTGCCACCAGTGAAGGACCAGGAGATACGCAGTATTTT.

The table lists this clonotype with a few counts. V and J are TRBV15 and TRBJ1-5, with 9 bases aligning to TRBD1. J was trimmed by 7 bases and V by 2 bases; bases with no gene match: 6. The germline CDR1 and CDR2 sequences are LNHNV and YYDKDF (reference sequence). CDR3 length equals 15 residues. CDR3 in amino acids: CATSRQGQGHQPQHF. The CDR3 nucleotides read TGTGCCACCAGCAGACAGGGACAGGGACACCAGCCCCAGCATTTT.

This rearrangement joins TRBV7-2 to TRBJ2-1; D could derive from TRBD1 or TRBD2 (5 bases each). V lost 1 base, J lost 0 bases, and 10 bases lay in between. Per germline, CDR1 SGHTA and CDR2 FQGNSA. CDR3 length: 16 amino acids. The CDR3 sequence: CASSLVWGSSYNEQFF. The CDR3 bases are TGTGCCAGCAGCTTAGTCTGGGGGAGCTCCTACAATGAGCAGTTCTTC.